This T cell receptor (beta chain) was recorded in a study of shared clonotypes between healthy human individuals. Clones were sequenced by immunoSEQ multiplex PCR, and TCRdb holds only the in-frame ones, with some missing. Counted here are approximately 1,500,000 clones, roughly 96% occurring once; the ten biggest clones make up more than 0.9%. Donation came from healthy HIV-negative adults that had no recent acute infections or vaccinations. The V and J ends lost 0 bases and 13 bases, in that order; junction bases with no gene match: 8. The CDR3 is 14 residues long. The germline CDR1 and CDR2 sequences are LGHNA and YSLEER.

This sequence was found in a man between 25 and 39 years old in good health. Sequenced input: naive CD4+ T cells sorted from blood. Stated subset: CD45RA+ positively selected. The rearrangement links TRBV4-3 to TRBJ2-1; 8 bases map to TRBD2. The CDR3: CASSQDLTSGVQFF. In DNA, the CDR3 is TGCGCCAGCAGCCAAGATCTAACTAGCGGAGTCCAGTTCTTC.